This T cell receptor (beta chain) was captured in a study of shared T cell receptors in the human thymus. This CDR3 has 18 residues. Germline-derived CDR1 and CDR2 are ENHRY and SYGVKD. The J segment lost 2 bases and the V segment lost 1 base, leaving 10 bases of the junction unmatched. The protocol was immunoSEQ multiplex PCR, while the TCRdb copy is restricted to in-frame clones and leaves out a portion. The profile shows 450,000 to 650,000 clones, more than 75% of them singletons. These data also featured in a second study, about human thymus T cells. As that study records: Resections that were taken during corrective heart surgery supplied the thymus tissue.

J is TRBJ2-3 and V is TRBV10-3, with TRBD2 matching 9 bases. The sequenced material came from thymocytes. This TCR came from a boy less than two years old with a congenital heart defect. The CDR3 DNA is TGTGCCATCAGTGAGTTTGGCGGGAGGGCCGGGAACACAGATACGCAGTATTTT. Translated: CAISEFGGRAGNTDTQYF.